Each of the 4 T cell receptor beta chains below was sequenced from the same sample in a study of cytomegalovirus exposure and HLA in healthy donors (dated by TCRdb to 2016 to 2017). The library was built by means of the immunoSEQ multiplex PCR assay. The table comes from immuneACCESS by way of TCRdb, which keeps in-frame sequences with V and J called. Part of the clones is missing from these tables; in studies checked, under half for an unresolved V gene and the rest for unknown reasons. The sample has 110,000 to 150,000 clones on record, 85% to 95% of them singletons. The top ten clonotypes cover 1.8% of the sample. Sequencing was done on a sample of PBMCs. Source of these receptors: a man younger than 35 in good health and CMV-seropositive.

The chain is built from TRBV7-9 and TRBJ1-1; D remains ambiguous. The germline V gene has CDR1 SEHNR and CDR2 FQNEAQ (reference sequence). Trimming removed 0 bases at V and 2 bases at J, with 7 bases between. This CDR3 region has 14 residues. In DNA form, the CDR3 reads TGTGCCAGCAGCTTAGCGAGGCCCAACACTGAAGCTTTCTTT. It codes for CASSLARPNTEAFF.

The rearrangement uses TRBV19 and TRBJ1-5; weak D call: TRBD1 (6 bases). Germline V gene sequence: CDR1 LNHDA, CDR2 SQIVND (reference sequence). Trimming removed 4 bases at V and 1 base at J, with 14 bases between. The CDR3 length is 16 residues. CDR3: CASSTSGTLSNQPQHF. CDR3 DNA sequence: TGTGCCAGTAGTACCTCAGGGACACTAAGCAATCAGCCCCAGCATTTT.

The CDR3 loop reads CASSQTALYRDRDTEAFF. In DNA, the CDR3 is TGCGCCAGCAGTCAGACCGCCCTCTACAGGGATAGAGACACTGAAGCTTTCTTT. The V call is TRBV23-1, the J call TRBJ1-1, with D possibly TRBD1 on 6 matching bases. TRBV23-1 is designated an ORF whose function remains uncertain. The CDR3 contains 18 residues. Trimming pared 3 bases from V and 3 bases from J, leaving 23 bases between.

The chain recombines TRBV9 with TRBJ2-2, with 9 bases aligning to TRBD2. Germline trimming cut 5 bases from V and 1 base from J; bases unmatched to any gene: 3. Germline CDR1 is SGDLS and CDR2 is YYNGEE. The CDR3 is 15 amino acids. The CDR3 region is CASRLSGGNTGELFF. The CDR3 DNA reads as TGTGCCAGCAGGCTTAGCGGGGGGAACACCGGGGAGCTGTTTTTT.